These T cell receptor beta chains were read from a single sample in a study of blood T cell repertoires in COVID-19. Libraries were prepared by immunoSEQ multiplex PCR; TCRdb keeps only in-frame clonotypes and omits some of them. The data hold roughly 280,000 clones, with 85% to 90% observed a single time. Source material: PBMCs or T cells enriched from blood (not recorded which). The source of these receptors is a young woman who had recovered from COVID-19. CDR3s include the opening cysteine and the closing phenylalanine or tryptophan. D genes are given only for firm matches. Clone size appears in some rows only: once, few, many, or a class for an expanded clone.

d_gene: NA; v_gene: TRBV5-1; abundance: few; j_gene: TRBJ1-1; CDR3aa: CASSLVRFTEAFF; CDR3nt: TGCGCCAGCAGTTTGGTGCGGTTCACTGAAGCTTTCTTT
d_gene: NA; v_gene: TRBV5-1; abundance: NA; j_gene: TRBJ2-1; CDR3aa: CASSLDLSSYNEQFF; CDR3nt: TGCGCCAGCAGCTTGGATCTCAGCTCCTACAATGAGCAGTTCTTC
d_gene: NA; v_gene: TRBV7-9; abundance: NA; j_gene: TRBJ2-3; CDR3aa: CASSFERGATDTQYF; CDR3nt: TGTGCCAGCAGCTTCGAACGGGGGGCCACAGATACGCAGTATTTT
d_gene: NA; v_gene: TRBV7-6; abundance: NA; j_gene: TRBJ1-1; CDR3aa: CASSHGMNTEAFF; CDR3nt: TGTGCCAGCTCCCACGGTATGAACACTGAAGCTTTCTTT
d_gene: NA; v_gene: TRBV25-1; abundance: NA; j_gene: TRBJ1-5; CDR3aa: CASSAGNNQPQHF; CDR3nt: TGTGCCAGCAGTGCCGGGAACAATCAGCCCCAGCATTTT
d_gene: NA; v_gene: TRBV19; abundance: once; j_gene: TRBJ2-3; CDR3aa: CASSIGGVTDTQYF; CDR3nt: TGTGCCAGTAGTATAGGCGGCGTAACAGATACGCAGTATTTT
d_gene: TRBD1; v_gene: TRBV5-4; abundance: NA; j_gene: TRBJ1-1; CDR3aa: CASSSPTGALTEAFF; CDR3nt: TGTGCCAGCAGCTCGCCCACAGGGGCCCTAACTGAAGCTTTCTTT
d_gene: TRBD2; v_gene: TRBV28; abundance: once; j_gene: TRBJ2-4; CDR3aa: CPPPAAGGPGGNIQYF; CDR3nt: TGTCCCCCCCCCGCGGCGGGGGGGCCGGGGGGAAACATTCAGTACTTC
d_gene: TRBD1; v_gene: TRBV4-1; abundance: many; j_gene: TRBJ2-3; CDR3aa: CASSPIQGGTDTQYF; CDR3nt: TGCGCCAGCAGCCCGATACAGGGGGGTACAGATACGCAGTATTTT
d_gene: TRBD2; v_gene: TRBV19; abundance: NA; j_gene: TRBJ2-5; CDR3aa: CASRAWGLAGKSETQYF; CDR3nt: TGTGCCAGCAGAGCCTGGGGACTAGCGGGGAAATCCGAGACCCAGTACTTC
d_gene: NA; v_gene: TRBV27; abundance: NA; j_gene: TRBJ2-7; CDR3aa: CASSLAGVSYEQYF; CDR3nt: TGTGCCAGCAGTTTGGCAGGGGTCTCCTACGAGCAGTACTTC
d_gene: TRBD1; v_gene: TRBV6-1; abundance: NA; j_gene: TRBJ1-5; CDR3aa: CASSEAGGADQPQHF; CDR3nt: TGTGCCAGCAGTGAAGCAGGGGGCGCGGACCAGCCCCAGCATTTT
d_gene: TRBD1; v_gene: TRBV6-6; abundance: few; j_gene: TRBJ2-6; CDR3aa: CASSPWTGVAGANVLTF; CDR3nt: TGTGCCAGCAGTCCCTGGACAGGGGTTGCTGGGGCCAACGTCCTGACTTTC
d_gene: NA; v_gene: TRBV19; abundance: NA; j_gene: TRBJ1-4; CDR3aa: CASSRGGGNEKLFF; CDR3nt: TGTGCCAGTAGCAGGGGCGGGGGAAATGAAAAACTGTTTTTT
d_gene: TRBD1; v_gene: TRBV2; abundance: NA; j_gene: TRBJ2-7; CDR3aa: CASRPIPGQGTLYEQYF; CDR3nt: TGTGCCAGCAGGCCTATACCGGGACAGGGGACGCTCTACGAGCAGTACTTC
d_gene: TRBD1; v_gene: TRBV19; abundance: once; j_gene: TRBJ1-1; CDR3aa: CASRILGGVAFF; CDR3nt: TGTGCCAGTAGGATTTTAGGGGGCGTAGCTTTCTTT
d_gene: TRBD1; v_gene: TRBV19; abundance: NA; j_gene: TRBJ1-5; CDR3aa: CASSIAGQLNQPQHF; CDR3nt: TGTGCCAGTAGTATCGCGGGACAGCTCAATCAGCCCCAGCATTTT
d_gene: NA; v_gene: TRBV28; abundance: NA; j_gene: TRBJ1-2; CDR3aa: CASSLDRIYGYTF; CDR3nt: TGTGCCAGCAGTTTGGACAGAATCTATGGCTACACCTTC
d_gene: NA; v_gene: TRBV2; abundance: NA; j_gene: TRBJ1-4; CDR3aa: CASSEKGRQREFNEKLFF; CDR3nt: TGTGCCAGCAGTGAAAAGGGGAGACAGCGGGAATTTAATGAAAAACTGTTTTTT
d_gene: NA; v_gene: TRBV14; abundance: NA; j_gene: TRBJ2-3; CDR3aa: CASSQDFLGADTQYF; CDR3nt: TGTGCCAGCAGCCAAGATTTTCTGGGCGCAGATACGCAGTATTTT
d_gene: TRBD1; v_gene: TRBV18; abundance: NA; j_gene: TRBJ1-6; CDR3aa: CASSPDRGNLNSPLHF; CDR3nt: TGTGCCAGCTCCCCCGACAGGGGGAACCTTAATTCACCCCTCCACTTT
d_gene: TRBD1; v_gene: TRBV18; abundance: NA; j_gene: TRBJ1-1; CDR3aa: CASSLRGQDTEAFF; CDR3nt: TGTGCCAGCTCACTCAGGGGGCAGGACACTGAAGCTTTCTTT
d_gene: NA; v_gene: TRBV7-8; abundance: NA; j_gene: TRBJ2-1; CDR3aa: CASSLRGGATHEQFF; CDR3nt: TGTGCCAGCAGCTTAAGGGGGGGAGCTACCCATGAGCAGTTCTTC
d_gene: NA; v_gene: TRBV2; abundance: NA; j_gene: TRBJ1-2; CDR3aa: CASSETGNYGYTF; CDR3nt: TGTGCCAGCAGTGAAACGGGGAACTATGGCTACACCTTC
d_gene: TRBD1; v_gene: TRBV7-9; abundance: NA; j_gene: TRBJ1-6; CDR3aa: CASSPTGDSPLHF; CDR3nt: TGTGCCAGCAGCCCTACAGGGGATTCACCCCTCCACTTT
d_gene: NA; v_gene: TRBV5-1; abundance: NA; j_gene: TRBJ2-5; CDR3aa: CASSLAQQQETQYF; CDR3nt: TGCGCCAGCAGCTTGGCACAGCAACAAGAGACCCAGTACTTC
d_gene: NA; v_gene: TRBV10-2; abundance: NA; j_gene: TRBJ2-5; CDR3aa: CASSESLSAGWETQYF; CDR3nt: TGCGCCAGCAGTGAGTCTCTCTCCGCGGGGTGGGAGACCCAGTACTTC
d_gene: TRBD2; v_gene: TRBV4-2; abundance: NA; j_gene: TRBJ2-3; CDR3aa: CASSQEVQRGPGDTQYF; CDR3nt: TGTGCCAGCAGCCAAGAAGTACAGCGGGGACCGGGGGATACGCAGTATTTT
d_gene: NA; v_gene: TRBV15; abundance: NA; j_gene: TRBJ2-7; CDR3aa: CATSRGGGSYEQYF; CDR3nt: TGTGCCACCAGCAGAGGTGGGGGGTCCTACGAGCAGTACTTC
d_gene: NA; v_gene: TRBV6-6; abundance: NA; j_gene: TRBJ2-7; CDR3aa: CASADLRGEQYF; CDR3nt: TGTGCCAGCGCCGATCTACGGGGAGAGCAGTACTTC
d_gene: NA; v_gene: TRBV19; abundance: NA; j_gene: TRBJ1-2; CDR3aa: CASRSGDTHYGYTF; CDR3nt: TGTGCCAGTAGGTCTGGGGACACCCACTATGGCTACACCTTC
d_gene: TRBD2; v_gene: TRBV3-1/TRBV3-2; abundance: NA; j_gene: TRBJ2-3; CDR3aa: CASSTSGGAYTQYF; CDR3nt: TGTGCCAGCAGCACTAGCGGGGGGGCCTATACGCAGTATTTT
d_gene: TRBD1; v_gene: TRBV6-5; abundance: many; j_gene: TRBJ1-5; CDR3aa: CASSRGQAAQPQHF; CDR3nt: TGTGCCAGCAGCCGAGGACAGGCAGCCCAGCCCCAGCATTTT
d_gene: NA; v_gene: TRBV10-3; abundance: NA; j_gene: TRBJ2-1; CDR3aa: CAISEGARSRVYNEQFF; CDR3nt: TGTGCCATCAGTGAGGGGGCGCGGAGCCGGGTCTACAATGAGCAGTTCTTC
d_gene: TRBD1; v_gene: TRBV3-1/TRBV3-2; abundance: NA; j_gene: TRBJ1-2; CDR3aa: CASSQGDRRGGYTF; CDR3nt: TGTGCCAGCAGCCAGGGGGACAGGCGTGGTGGCTACACCTTC
d_gene: NA; v_gene: TRBV20-1; abundance: NA; j_gene: TRBJ2-3; CDR3aa: CSASRGDTQYF; CDR3nt: TGCAGTGCTAGTCGGGGTGATACGCAGTATTTT
d_gene: TRBD1; v_gene: TRBV7-9; abundance: once; j_gene: TRBJ1-2; CDR3aa: CASSQTGVHGYTF; CDR3nt: TGTGCCAGCAGTCAAACAGGGGTTCATGGCTACACCTTC
d_gene: NA; v_gene: TRBV4-1; abundance: NA; j_gene: TRBJ1-2; CDR3aa: CASSPLGRPQGNYGYTF; CDR3nt: TGCGCCAGCAGCCCATTGGGCAGGCCTCAGGGTAACTATGGCTACACCTTC
d_gene: NA; v_gene: TRBV5-5; abundance: once; j_gene: TRBJ2-5; CDR3aa: CASTGGLQETQYF; CDR3nt: TGTGCCAGCACTGGGGGACTGCAAGAGACCCAGTACTTC
d_gene: TRBD1; v_gene: TRBV2; abundance: NA; j_gene: TRBJ1-1; CDR3aa: CASSGDSREAFF; CDR3nt: TGTGCCAGCAGTGGGGACAGCCGTGAAGCTTTCTTT
d_gene: NA; v_gene: TRBV9; abundance: NA; j_gene: TRBJ2-7; CDR3aa: CASSSRGGEQYF; CDR3nt: TGTGCCAGCAGCAGCCGAGGGGGCGAGCAGTACTTC
d_gene: NA; v_gene: TRBV28; abundance: once; j_gene: TRBJ1-4; CDR3aa: CASSLSITTNEKLFF; CDR3nt: TGTGCCAGCAGTTTGTCCATCACAACTAATGAAAAACTGTTTTTT
d_gene: NA; v_gene: TRBV3-1/TRBV3-2; abundance: NA; j_gene: TRBJ2-7; CDR3aa: CASSQATYEQYF; CDR3nt: TGTGCCAGCAGCCAGGCCACCTACGAGCAGTACTTC
d_gene: NA; v_gene: TRBV18; abundance: once; j_gene: TRBJ2-3; CDR3aa: CASSGRDLGSLVTSTDTQYF; CDR3nt: TGTGCCAGCTCAGGCCGGGACTTGGGGTCCCTCGTGACTAGCACAGATACGCAGTATTTT
d_gene: NA; v_gene: TRBV5-1; abundance: NA; j_gene: TRBJ2-2; CDR3aa: CASSFGPSPSGELFF; CDR3nt: TGCGCCAGCAGCTTTGGGCCCTCCCCATCCGGGGAGCTGTTTTTT
d_gene: TRBD1; v_gene: TRBV28; abundance: NA; j_gene: TRBJ1-1; CDR3aa: CASSFRGTGVEAFF; CDR3nt: TGTGCCAGCAGTTTCCGGGGGACAGGGGTTGAAGCTTTCTTT
d_gene: TRBD1; v_gene: TRBV5-1; abundance: NA; j_gene: TRBJ1-1; CDR3aa: CASSKDRELYTEAFF; CDR3nt: TGCGCCAGCAGCAAGGACAGGGAACTATACACTGAAGCTTTCTTT
d_gene: NA; v_gene: TRBV6-5; abundance: NA; j_gene: TRBJ2-2; CDR3aa: CASSRQETGELFF; CDR3nt: TGTGCCAGCAGCAGACAGGAGACCGGGGAGCTGTTTTTT
d_gene: NA; v_gene: TRBV9; abundance: NA; j_gene: TRBJ1-1; CDR3aa: CASSPRTGDTEAFF; CDR3nt: TGTGCCAGCAGCCCGAGAACCGGGGACACTGAAGCTTTCTTT
d_gene: NA; v_gene: TRBV28; abundance: NA; j_gene: TRBJ1-5; CDR3aa: CAIPGPGSNQPQHF; CDR3nt: TGTGCCATTCCGGGCCCGGGAAGCAATCAGCCCCAGCATTTT
d_gene: TRBD1; v_gene: TRBV12-3/TRBV12-4; abundance: NA; j_gene: TRBJ2-7; CDR3aa: CASGGQDSYEQYF; CDR3nt: TGTGCCAGCGGGGGACAGGACTCCTACGAGCAGTACTTC
d_gene: NA; v_gene: TRBV27; abundance: NA; j_gene: TRBJ1-2; CDR3aa: CASRGGAIGGYTF; CDR3nt: TGTGCCAGCAGGGGGGGGGCTATCGGTGGCTACACCTTC
d_gene: TRBD1; v_gene: TRBV7-8; abundance: NA; j_gene: TRBJ1-1; CDR3aa: CASSLTGGRSEAFF; CDR3nt: TGTGCCAGCAGCTTAACAGGGGGAAGGTCTGAAGCTTTCTTT
d_gene: NA; v_gene: TRBV7-9; abundance: NA; j_gene: TRBJ2-2; CDR3aa: CATSTGELFF; CDR3nt: TGTGCCACGAGCACCGGGGAGCTGTTTTTT
d_gene: NA; v_gene: TRBV6-4; abundance: few; j_gene: TRBJ1-2; CDR3aa: CASSDSRARGYTF; CDR3nt: TGTGCCAGCAGTGACTCGCGGGCGAGGGGCTACACCTTC